What follows are 32 T cell receptor beta chains derived from one specimen sequenced in a study of blood T cell repertoires in COVID-19. Sequenced by immunoSEQ multiplex PCR; TCRdb stores in-frame clones only, minus some. The sample consists of 140,000 to 150,000 clones, roughly 89% of them appearing once. Material: peripheral blood. All receptors derive from a man between 60 and 70 years old with active or convalescent COVID-19.

The chain uses TRBV6-5 and TRBJ1-3, with D maybe TRBD1 (5 bases). The CDR3 has 13 residues. Per the germline V gene, CDR1 is MNHEY and CDR2 is SVGAGI. V was clipped by 6 bases and J by 4 bases, with 10 bases between them. This CDR3 is CASRPQGGNTIYF. The CDR3 nucleotides read TGTGCCAGCAGGCCCCAGGGAGGAAACACCATATATTTT.

This clone showed up just once. V gene TRBV18 combines with J gene TRBJ2-1; TRBD2 matches 7 bases. Germline trimming cut 3 bases from V and 8 bases from J; bases unmatched to any gene: 10. This CDR3 region has 15 residues. Looked up from germline, CDR1 is KGHSH and CDR2 is LQKENI. As DNA, the CDR3 is TGTGCCAGCTCACCGGGAACGGGAGGCAACCATGAGCAGTTCTTC. Translating gives CASSPGTGGNHEQFF.

CDR3 in amino acids: CASSPTRTGGGYTF. The DNA for the CDR3 is TGTGCCAGCAGCCCCACCCGGACAGGAGGGGGCTACACCTTC. This chain connects TRBV5-5 to TRBJ1-2; 7 bases fit TRBD1. This CDR3 region has 14 residues. After removal of 4 bases from V and 8 bases from J, the junction contained 11 bases not matched to a gene. The germline gives CDR1 SGHKS, CDR2 YYEKEE (reference sequence).

J is TRBJ1-1 and V is TRBV12-3 or TRBV12-4; D perhaps matches TRBD1 (5 bases). This CDR3 is built from 13 residues. Trimming pared 6 bases from V and 6 bases from J, leaving 14 bases between. CDR3 region: CASRGLVGSEAFF. The DNA for the CDR3 is TGTGCCAGCAGGGGACTGGTAGGGTCTGAAGCTTTCTTT.

The chain joins TRBV29-1 to TRBJ2-5; TRBD2 agrees at 7 bases. Germline V gene sequence: CDR1 SQVTM, CDR2 ANQGSEA. CDR3 length equals 17 residues. V lost 3 bases, J lost 3 bases, and 16 bases stayed unmatched. DNA of the CDR3: TGCAGCGTTGAGCCGGGAAGGGGAGGGCCTCAAAAAGAGACCCAGTACTTC. It encodes CSVEPGRGGPQKETQYF.

With regard to this clone: An end of the junction differs from the germline gene, which may be a read error. The rearrangement uses TRBV5-3 and TRBJ2-7, with D possibly being TRBD1 (6 bases). TRBV5-3 is marked as an open reading frame, function uncertain. CDR3 length: 12 amino acids. The DNA of the CDR3 is TGTGCCAGAAGCTCCAGGGGTTGGAACGGAGACTTC. Protein sequence: CARSSRGWNGDF.

This CDR3 reads CASSLSTSAVDTQYF. CDR3 nucleotide sequence: TGTGCCAGCAGCTTATCCACTAGCGCTGTAGATACGCAGTATTTT. The chain links TRBV7-3 to TRBJ2-3, with TRBD2 matching over 7 bases. With V trimmed by 2 bases and J by 5 bases, 7 bases remained unmatched. Germline values: CDR1 SGHTA, CDR2 FQGTGA. The CDR3 extends over 15 amino acids. The full variable domain, with the rest looked up from reference TRBV7-3 and TRBJ2-3, is GAGVSQTPSNKVTEKGKYVELRCDPISGHTALYWYRQSLGQGPEFLIYFQGTGAADDSGLPNDRFFAVRPEGSVSTLKIQRTERGDSAVYLCASSLSTSAVDTQYFGPGTRLTVL.

The V gene is TRBV5-4, the J gene TRBJ2-6, with D perhaps matching TRBD1 (6 bases). This CDR3 spans 16 amino acids. V was trimmed by 3 bases and J by 0 bases, leaving 10 bases between them. The germline V gene has CDR1 SGHNT and CDR2 YYREEE (reference sequence). The DNA of the CDR3 is TGTGCCAGCAGCTCCGGACAGCTCTCTGGGGCCAACGTCCTGACTTTC. This translates into CASSSGQLSGANVLTF.

This chain connects TRBV28 to TRBJ1-2, with 7 positions matching TRBD1. CDR3 length: 14 amino acids. The ends lost 4 bases at V and 0 bases at J; junction bases unmatched: 2. The germline V gene encodes CDR1 MDHEN and CDR2 SYDVKM. CDR3 DNA sequence: TGTGCCAGCAGTTCGGGACAGTCTAACTATGGCTACACCTTC. As protein: CASSSGQSNYGYTF.

This chain links TRBV7-2 with TRBJ2-7; the match to TRBD2 covers 10 bases. The CDR3 has 17 residues. Germline V CDR1 and CDR2: SGHTA, FQGNSA. V dropped 0 bases and J dropped 4; count of bases not matched to a gene: 9. The chain's CDR3 is CASSLARERGGRYEQYF. The CDR3 coding sequence is TGTGCCAGCAGCTTAGCGCGGGAGCGGGGGGGCCGGTACGAGCAGTACTTC. Full variable domain (remainder filled in from reference TRBV7-2 and TRBJ2-7): GAGVSQSPSNKVTEKGKDVELRCDPISGHTALYWYRQSLGQGLEFLIYFQGNSAPDKSGLPSDRFSAERTGGSVSTLTIQRTQQEDSAVYLCASSLARERGGRYEQYFGPGTRLTVT.

This chain links TRBV30 with TRBJ1-1; 12 bases match TRBD1. CDR1 and CDR2 (germline): GTSNPN, SVGIG (reference sequence). The CDR3 spans 20 residues. Unmatched junction bases numbered 16, after V lost 0 bases and J lost 2 bases. CDR3 bases: TGTGCCTGGAGTGTCCGGGACAGGGGGCGCGAGGTGAAGAAAAACACTGAAGCTTTCTTT. Amino acids: CAWSVRDRGREVKKNTEAFF.

J is TRBJ2-6 and V is TRBV28; the D gene is possibly TRBD1 (5 bases). Trimming removed 6 bases at V and 4 bases at J, with 10 bases between. The CDR3 spans 14 residues. The germline V gene has CDR1 MDHEN and CDR2 SYDVKM. CDR3 DNA: TGTGCCAGCAGGATGGGGCCCGGGGCCAACGTCCTGACTTTC. Protein sequence: CASRMGPGANVLTF.

This chain uses TRBV5-1 with TRBJ1-2; D unclear. The V gene lost 7 bases and the J gene lost 7 bases, with 17 bases spanning the gap. Per germline, CDR1 SGHRS and CDR2 YFSETQ. The CDR3 is 13 residues long. In DNA form, the CDR3 reads TGCGCCAGCGGCCCGGGTCAACTAGGTGGCTACACCTTC. It specifies CASGPGQLGGYTF.

This clone was picked up a small number of times. The V gene is TRBV3-1 (or the pseudogene TRBV3-2), the J gene TRBJ1-3; 7 bases fit TRBD1. This CDR3 comprises 15 residues. Germline CDR1 LGHDT, CDR2 YNNKEL (reference sequence). The V segment lost 4 bases and the J segment 4 bases; nucleotides outside the gene matches: 7. CDR3 amino acids: CASSPRTGAGNTIYF. In DNA, the CDR3 is TGTGCCAGCAGCCCGAGAACAGGGGCGGGAAACACCATATATTTT.

The chain recombines TRBV7-8 with TRBJ2-7; 12 positions match TRBD2. This CDR3 contains 14 residues. V shed 8 bases, J shed 7 bases, and the junction held 9 bases outside the gene matches. Germline V lookup: CDR1 SGHVS, CDR2 FQNEAQ. The CDR3 loop is CASGRLAGAVEQYF. CDR3 coding DNA: TGTGCCAGCGGCAGACTAGCGGGAGCGGTGGAGCAGTACTTC.

The chain is built from TRBV20-1 and TRBJ2-1, with TRBD2 identical over 13 bases. With 3 bases clipped from V and 7 bases from J, the junction kept 12 bases outside the gene matches. Germline loops: CDR1 DFQATT, CDR2 SNEGSKA (reference sequence). The CDR3 sequence is 17 residues long. CDR3 nucleotide sequence: TGCAGTGCTAGTAATGGGAGACTAGCGGGGGGCAATAATGAGCAGTTCTTC. This codes for CSASNGRLAGGNNEQFF.

The chain recombines TRBV28 with TRBJ1-5, with a possible D match to TRBD1 (5 bases). CDR3 length equals 16 residues. The V end lost 7 bases, the J end lost 3 bases, and 19 bases lay between the germline ends. Germline CDR1 MDHEN, CDR2 SYDVKM. The CDR3: CASKSSKGVLNQPQHF. For the CDR3, the DNA is TGTGCCAGCAAATCTTCAAAAGGGGTCCTCAATCAGCCCCAGCATTTT.

The gene calls are TRBV19 and TRBJ1-1; TRBD1 agrees at 9 bases. The CDR3 sequence is 14 residues long. Per germline, CDR1 LNHDA and CDR2 SQIVND (reference sequence). Germline trimming cut 5 bases from V and 5 bases from J; bases unmatched to any gene: 6. CDR3 DNA: TGTGCCAGTAGTTGGGGGACAGGGACGACTGAAGCTTTCTTT. Translation: CASSWGTGTTEAFF.

This rearrangement joins TRBV4-1 to TRBJ1-6, with D uncertain. V gave up 0 bases and J gave up 1 base, with 7 bases separating them. The germline gives CDR1 MGHRA, CDR2 YSYEKL. The CDR3 is 16 residues long. The CDR3 DNA sequence: TGCGCCAGCAGCCAAGAGAGGACTTCCTATAATTCACCCCTCCACTTT. This gives the protein CASSQERTSYNSPLHF.

The chain carries TRBV11-2 and TRBJ1-1; possibly TRBD1 for D (6 bases). The CDR3 is 14 amino acids. Per the germline V gene, CDR1 is SGHAT and CDR2 is FQNNGV. Between the trimmed V and J ends, which lost 4 bases and 1 base, there was a span of 10 bases. This CDR3 is CASSSGQSNTEAFF. The CDR3 DNA follows: TGTGCCAGCAGCTCCGGACAGTCGAACACTGAAGCTTTCTTT.

The rearrangement joins TRBV18 to TRBJ1-1, with D possibly TRBD1 on 6 matching bases. Germline assignment: CDR1 KGHSH and CDR2 LQKENI. V lost 6 bases and J lost 3, with 11 bases in between. The CDR3 totals 13 residues. CDR3 nucleotides: TGTGCCAGCTCTTTGGGGGCGGACACTGAAGCTTTCTTT. It is translated as CASSLGADTEAFF.

The V call is TRBV10-3, the J call TRBJ2-2; D uncertain. Germline values: CDR1 ENHRY, CDR2 SYGVKD. CDR3 length equals 11 residues. V lost 8 bases and J lost 4, with 5 bases in between. For the CDR3, the DNA is TGTGCCATCGCCAGCACCGGGGAGCTGTTTTTT. Translated: CAIASTGELFF.

The gene calls are TRBV10-3 and TRBJ1-5, with D possibly TRBD1 on 5 matching bases. The ends were cut back, 0 bases at V and 4 bases at J, with 10 bases in the middle. The length of the CDR3 is 15 residues. Germline-derived CDR1 and CDR2 are ENHRY and SYGVKD. The CDR3 bases are TGTGCCATCAGTGAGTCGGAGGGGAATAATCAGCCCCAGCATTTT. This sequence encodes CAISESEGNNQPQHF.

The CDR3 nucleotides are TGTGCCAGCAGTTCAGACGGGGGTAGCGGGGGTAGCACAGATACGCAGTATTTT. Translation gives CASSSDGGSGGSTDTQYF. This chain links TRBV7-2 with TRBJ2-3; 9 bases agree with TRBD2. CDR1 is SGHTA and CDR2 is FQGNSA in the germline V gene. The CDR3 totals 18 residues. V shed 6 bases and J 0 bases; nucleotides not matched to a gene: 13.

V is TRBV6-5 and J is TRBJ1-2, with TRBD1 matching 7 bases. From germline, CDR1 is MNHEY and CDR2 SVGAGI. The junction had 6 bases not matched to a gene; V was cut back by 7 bases and J by 4 bases. The CDR3 sequence is 13 residues long. CDR3 protein: CASTRQGIYGYTF. The CDR3 DNA reads TGTGCCAGCACTCGACAGGGAATCTATGGCTACACCTTC.

This clone was detected once. The chain employs TRBV18 and TRBJ2-5; D is uncertain. This CDR3 comprises 12 residues. The V gene's germline CDR1 is KGHSH and CDR2 LQKENI. Between the trimmed V and J ends, which lost 4 bases and 5 bases, there was a span of 8 bases. CDR3 in amino acids: CASSLIRETQYF. CDR3 coding DNA: TGTGCCAGCTCACTCATCAGGGAGACCCAGTACTTC.

The chain has TRBV9 and TRBJ1-1; TRBD1 aligns across 10 bases. J was trimmed by 5 bases and V by 4 bases; bases with no gene match: 5. Germline lookup yields CDR1 SGDLS and CDR2 YYNGEE. This CDR3 comprises 14 residues. The CDR3 bases are TGTGCCAGCAGCACCGACAGGGGGCGGACTGAAGCTTTCTTT. It codes for CASSTDRGRTEAFF.

This sequence joins TRBV30 and TRBJ2-3; TRBD1 agrees at 11 bases. CDR1 is GTSNPN, CDR2 SVGIG, per germline (reference sequence). Losses at the gene ends were 1 base for V and 4 bases for J; bases not matched to a gene: 4. This CDR3 has 15 residues. The CDR3 sequence: CAWSAGGQGADTQYF. CDR3 bases: TGTGCCTGGAGTGCGGGGGGACAGGGGGCAGATACGCAGTATTTT. The full variable domain, rest sourced from reference TRBV30 and TRBJ2-3, is SQTIHQWPATLVQPVGSPLSLECTVEGTSNPNLYWYRQAAGRGLQLLFYSVGIGQISSEVPQNLSASRPQDRQFILSSKKLLLSDSGFYLCAWSAGGQGADTQYFGPGTRLTVL.

The CDR3 coding sequence is TGTGCCAGCAGCCACAAGGACAGGGCCAACTATGGCTACACCTTC. This gives the protein CASSHKDRANYGYTF. J is TRBJ1-2 and V is TRBV5-4; 8 bases map to TRBD1. The CDR3 covers 15 residues. CDR1 is SGHNT, CDR2 YYREEE, per germline (reference sequence). Germline trimming cut 4 bases from V and 2 bases from J; bases unmatched to any gene: 7.

This clone was counted a single time. V and J are TRBV5-1 and TRBJ2-2; 11 bases line up with TRBD1. V shed 4 bases, J shed 4 bases, and the junction held 3 bases outside the gene matches. The CDR3 spans 15 residues. Looked up from germline, CDR1 is SGHRS and CDR2 is YFSETQ. DNA of the CDR3: TGCGCCAGCAGCCCCGGGACAGGGGGCACCGGGGAGCTGTTTTTT. This translates into CASSPGTGGTGELFF.

This chain uses TRBV5-6 with TRBJ1-3; 7 bases agree with TRBD1. This CDR3 spans 15 amino acids. V shed 1 base and J 7 bases; nucleotides not matched to a gene: 8. Germline-derived CDR1 and CDR2 are SGHDT and YYEEEE. Here the CDR3 DNA reads TGTGCCAGCAGCTTGAACAGGGGAAAAGGCAACACCATATATTTT. Protein sequence: CASSLNRGKGNTIYF.

As regards this clone: Other DNA sequences in the same sample also yield this CDR3. This sequence joins TRBV19 and TRBJ1-3, with TRBD1 matching over 8 bases. The CDR3 sequence is 13 residues long. Losses at the gene ends were 5 bases for V and 4 bases for J; bases not matched to a gene: 1. Germline CDR1 LNHDA, CDR2 SQIVND (reference sequence). The CDR3 nucleotides read TGTGCCAGTAGTGGACAGGGAGGAAACACCATATATTTT. This encodes CASSGQGGNTIYF.